These 6 T cell receptor beta chains were all obtained from the same sample, sequenced in a study of breast tumors, draining lymph nodes, adjacent tissues. Axillary draining lymph nodes of breast cancer patients supplied the node samples. TCRdb itself ran the multiplex PCR reads through MiXCR, one entry per CDR3 protein. The table lists about 110,000 distinct CDR3 sequences, more than 25% of them singletons. Sequencing was carried out using axillary lymph node tissue. The receptors come from a female donor with breast cancer. Some clones in this sample may be carry-over from other donors' samples.

This clonotype occurred many times. The CDR3 DNA is TGTGCCAGCAGCAGGACAGGGGTGAAACTGCCCCAGCATTTT. It yields the protein CASSRTGVKLPQHF. The V and J genes are TRBV28 and TRBJ1-5; 9 nucleotides line up with TRBD1. The CDR3 is 14 residues long. The germline V gene encodes CDR1 MDHEN and CDR2 SYDVKM. Trimming took 6 bases from V and 9 from J; bases not matched to a gene: 9.

This clonotype was seen repeatedly, ten times or more. The chain employs TRBV20-1 and TRBJ2-7; the match to TRBD2 covers 10 bases. Germline CDR1 reads DFQATT; CDR2 reads SNEGSKA (reference sequence). This CDR3 region has 15 residues. V gave up 3 bases and J gave up 5 bases; unmatched junction bases: 10. The CDR3 loop is CSASDPSGRAHEQYF. In DNA form, the CDR3 reads TGCAGTGCTAGTGACCCTAGCGGGAGAGCCCACGAGCAGTACTTC.

The sample holds a few counts of this clonotype. A much larger clonotype is one base distant, so this may be a read error. Since no conserved phenylalanine or tryptophan closes the CDR3, a read error is the likely cause. This sequence joins TRBV20-1 and TRBJ2-7; D gene uncertain. Trimming stripped 1 base from V and 6 bases from J, with 10 bases between. Germline V lookup: CDR1 DFQATT, CDR2 SNEGSKA (reference sequence). The CDR3 totals 12 residues. CDR3 amino acids: CSARGLYREQYL. The CDR3 nucleotides are TGCAGTGCTAGAGGCCTATATCGCGAGCAGTACCTC.

The table lists this clonotype with a count of one. This chain links TRBV25-1 with TRBJ2-4, with TRBD2 identical over 12 bases. The trim removed 0 bases at V and 0 bases at J, leaving 12 bases unmatched. The CDR3 totals 21 residues. CDR1 is MGHDK, CDR2 SYGVNS, per germline. CDR3 amino acids: CASSEYPPSGGAAVAKNIQYF. CDR3 sequence (DNA): TGTGCCAGCAGTGAATATCCCCCTAGCGGGGGGGCCGCGGTAGCCAAAAACATTCAGTACTTC.

This clonotype appeared many times. This chain joins TRBV30 and TRBJ2-6, with 11 bases aligning to TRBD2. The CDR3 spans 17 residues. Germline-derived CDR1 and CDR2 are GTSNPN and SVGIG (reference sequence). V was pared by 1 base and J by 0 bases, with 2 bases of the junction left unmatched. CDR3 sequence: CAWSGLAGFSGANVLTF. Written as DNA, the CDR3 is TGTGCCTGGAGTGGACTAGCGGGATTCTCTGGGGCCAACGTCCTGACTTTC.

About this clonotype: This sequence may be a read error, since a much larger clone differs from it by one base. The rearrangement links TRBV5-6 to TRBJ2-5; no clear D gene. V was shortened by 2 bases and J by 2 bases, with 16 bases between the two germline ends. This CDR3 spans 16 amino acids. Germline assignment: CDR1 SGHDT and CDR2 YYEEEE. The chain's CDR3 is CASSFTRPGPQETQYF. The CDR3 nucleotides are TGTGCCAGCAGCTTCACCAGGCCTGGGCCGCAAGAGACCCAGTACTTC.